The 21 T cell receptor beta chains reported below all come from one sample, sequenced in a study of technical replicates of blood from several donors. TCRdb's table, derived via immunoSEQ multiplex PCR, lists solely in-frame clones and lacks some. The sample lists 68,000 or so clones, under 98% occurring once. Sequencing input: T cells isolated from PBMCs. The receptors derive from a human donor in good health.

The genes are TRBV11-3 and TRBJ2-7, with D possibly being TRBD2 (5 bases). Trimming pared 5 bases from V and 3 bases from J, leaving 14 bases between. CDR3 length: 14 amino acids. Germline V gives CDR1 SGHNT, CDR2 YENEEA. CDR3 bases: TGTGCCAGCAGCCAAGACCGGACTTACTACGAGCAGTACTTC. Residues: CASSQDRTYYEQYF.

The chain couples TRBV6-5 to TRBJ1-1; unclear D gene. Germline V gives CDR1 MNHEY, CDR2 SVGAGI. This CDR3 region has 15 residues. V lost 7 bases and J lost 0, with 15 bases in between. CDR3 region: CASKARGGMNTEAFF. The CDR3, as DNA: TGTGCCAGCAAGGCCCGGGGAGGAATGAACACTGAAGCTTTCTTT.

The chain joins TRBV28 to TRBJ1-3; 8 nucleotides match TRBD1. The CDR3 runs to 14 residues. With 11 bases clipped from V and 6 bases from J, the junction kept 12 bases outside the gene matches. Germline V gives CDR1 MDHEN, CDR2 SYDVKM. Written as DNA, the CDR3 is TGTGCCGGGGCTGGACAGGGTCACGAAAACACCATATATTTT. Translation gives CAGAGQGHENTIYF.

The J gene is TRBJ1-3, the V gene TRBV29-1; maybe TRBD1 (6 bases). Trimming took off 8 bases at V and 2 bases at J, with 22 bases between the two ends. From germline, CDR1 is SQVTM and CDR2 ANQGSEA. CDR3 length: 16 residues. CDR3 in amino acids: CSIRGASGLAGNTIYF. CDR3 DNA: TGCAGCATTCGGGGGGCGTCGGGTCTCGCTGGAAACACCATATATTTT.

V usage is TRBV5-4 and J usage is TRBJ2-1, with TRBD1 matching 10 bases. From germline, CDR1 is SGHNT and CDR2 YYREEE (reference sequence). The CDR3 contains 15 residues. J was trimmed by 6 bases and V by 4 bases; bases with no gene match: 7. The CDR3 loop is CASSLDRGSANEQFF. The CDR3 coding sequence is TGTGCCAGCAGCCTGGACAGGGGGTCGGCCAATGAGCAGTTCTTC.

The genes are TRBV6-5 and TRBJ1-1, with TRBD1 matching 9 bases. Germline lookup yields CDR1 MNHEY and CDR2 SVGAGI. The CDR3 consists of 12 residues. Trimming cost V 6 bases and J 7 bases; bases outside gene matches: 3. CDR3 sequence reads: CASSSTGGEAFF. DNA for the CDR3: TGTGCCAGCAGCTCGACAGGGGGTGAAGCTTTCTTT.

This chain uses TRBV19 with TRBJ2-7; no definite D call. CDR3 size: 13 residues. Germline V gene lookup returns CDR1 LNHDA and CDR2 SQIVND (reference sequence). V lost 5 bases, J lost 7 bases, and 15 bases lay in between. CDR3 sequence: CASSPFTLEEQYF. CDR3 nucleotide sequence: TGTGCCAGTAGTCCTTTTACCCTAGAGGAGCAGTACTTC. The entire variable domain, with the rest obtained from reference TRBV19 and TRBJ2-7, is as follows: DGGITQSPKYLFRKEGQNVTLSCEQNLNHDAMYWYRQDPGQGLRLIYYSQIVNDFQKGDIAEGYSVSREKKESFPLTVTSAQKNPTAFYLCASSPFTLEEQYFGPGTRLTVT.

This clone was seen a handful of times. The chain links TRBV6-1 to TRBJ1-1; no clear D gene. The CDR3 extends over 12 amino acids. V lost 6 bases and J 7 bases, leaving 12 bases between the germline ends. CDR1 is MNHNS and CDR2 is SASEGT in the germline V gene. CDR3 in DNA: TGTGCCAGCAGAGACTCACCGAATGAAGCTTTCTTT. Protein product: CASRDSPNEAFF.

This chain uses TRBV30 with TRBJ2-3; TRBD2 is a possible D gene (6 bases). From germline, CDR1 is GTSNPN and CDR2 SVGIG (reference sequence). The CDR3 length is 14 residues. The germline V and J ends were trimmed by 3 bases and 10 bases, with 20 bases remaining between them. Written as DNA, the CDR3 is TGTGCCTGGAGCGGGGACTCAGAAGGCAGCTCGCAGTATTTT. It encodes CAWSGDSEGSSQYF.

This chain links TRBV4-1 with TRBJ1-1; maybe TRBD1 (5 bases). The CDR3 is made up of 16 amino acids. Trimming left V 0 bases short and J 1 base short, with 12 bases between. CDR1 is MGHRA and CDR2 is YSYEKL in the germline V gene. The CDR3 DNA sequence: TGCGCCAGCAGCCAAGAGGAGGGGCTGGAGAACACTGAAGCTTTCTTT. Encoded protein: CASSQEEGLENTEAFF.

The rearrangement links TRBV18 to TRBJ2-5; D might be TRBD1 (7 bases). This CDR3 contains 15 residues. The germline gives CDR1 KGHSH, CDR2 LQKENI. V was shortened by 1 base and J by 3 bases, with 12 bases between the two germline ends. The CDR3 loop is CASSPLVRGEETQYF. The CDR3 DNA follows: TGTGCCAGCTCACCACTCGTCAGGGGGGAAGAGACCCAGTACTTC.

V gene TRBV6-6 combines with J gene TRBJ1-4, with 7 positions matching TRBD1. The CDR3 consists of 16 residues. The V and J ends lost 4 bases and 4 bases, in that order; junction bases with no gene match: 9. Germline V gives CDR1 MNHNY, CDR2 SVGAGI (reference sequence). CDR3 nucleotides: TGTGCCAGCAGTTTATTATGGACAGGACTTAATGAAAAACTGTTTTTT. Protein sequence: CASSLLWTGLNEKLFF.

This clone appeared a single time. The V and J genes are TRBV30 and TRBJ2-7; 7 bases match TRBD2. V was pared by 2 bases and J by 3 bases, with 7 bases of the junction left unmatched. This CDR3 contains 14 residues. The germline V gene has CDR1 GTSNPN and CDR2 SVGIG (reference sequence). Written as DNA, the CDR3 is TGTGCCTGGAGTATATCGAGCGGGGTCTACGAGCAGTACTTC. This translates into CAWSISSGVYEQYF.

The chain links TRBV2 to TRBJ2-3, with a tentative D call TRBD2 (5 bases). Trimming took 7 bases from V and 4 from J, leaving 12 bases between them. Germline V gives CDR1 SNHLY, CDR2 FYNNEI. The CDR3 totals 13 residues. The CDR3 DNA reads TGTGCCAGCATACTAGTCAGTCCAGATACGCAGTATTTT. This encodes CASILVSPDTQYF.

This chain links TRBV9 with TRBJ1-1; D unclear. The germline gives CDR1 SGDLS, CDR2 YYNGEE. This CDR3 spans 13 amino acids. V was shortened by 1 base and J by 1 base, with 5 bases between the two germline ends. CDR3 nucleotides: TGTGCCAGCAGCGTACAGCGGAACACTGAAGCTTTCTTT. It encodes CASSVQRNTEAFF.

This clone was detected only once. The genes are TRBV7-3 and TRBJ2-5, with D uncertain. Germline loops: CDR1 SGHTA, CDR2 FQGTGA. Trimming took 5 bases from V and 2 from J, leaving 6 bases between them. This CDR3 is 12 amino acids long. The CDR3 loop is CASSPNQETQYF. As DNA, the CDR3 is TGTGCCAGCAGCCCCAATCAAGAGACCCAGTACTTC.

This rearrangement joins TRBV5-8 to TRBJ2-7; 7 bases fit TRBD2. The CDR3 extends over 14 amino acids. V gave up 6 bases and J gave up 1 base; unmatched junction bases: 7. Germline CDR1 reads SGHTS; CDR2 reads YDEGEE. The CDR3 DNA reads TGTGCCAGCAAATCGCGGGAGTTATCCTACGAGCAGTACTTC. The encoded protein is CASKSRELSYEQYF.

The V and J genes are TRBV15 and TRBJ1-3, with D possibly TRBD1 on 5 matching bases. Germline CDR1 is LNHNV and CDR2 is YYDKDF (reference sequence). Trimming removed 2 bases from V and 2 bases from J, with 10 bases in between. CDR3 length equals 15 residues. The CDR3 protein is CATSRSGATGNTIYF. In DNA, the CDR3 is TGTGCCACCAGCAGAAGCGGGGCAACTGGAAACACCATATATTTT.

The chain links TRBV30 to TRBJ2-2; tentative D call: TRBD2 (5 bases). From germline, CDR1 is GTSNPN and CDR2 SVGIG (reference sequence). CDR3 length: 15 residues. V lost 4 bases and J lost 0, with 12 bases in between. Here the CDR3 reads CAWTGKYANTGELFF. The DNA for the CDR3 is TGTGCCTGGACCGGGAAATACGCGAACACCGGGGAGCTGTTTTTT.

J is TRBJ2-7 and V is TRBV6-5; TRBD2 is a possible D gene (5 bases). The CDR3 has 15 residues. V was pared by 1 base and J by 2 bases, with 12 bases between. From germline, CDR1 is MNHEY and CDR2 SVGAGI. The CDR3 DNA follows: TGTGCCAGCAGTTACTTGGGTCAGGAGGCCTACGAGCAGTACTTC. Translation: CASSYLGQEAYEQYF.

The V call is TRBV5-6, the J call TRBJ1-1; the D is unclear. Germline-derived CDR1 and CDR2 are SGHDT and YYEEEE. V was trimmed by 3 bases and J by 7 bases, leaving 10 bases between them. The CDR3 has 12 residues. The CDR3 sequence: CASSSAGFEAFF. In DNA form, the CDR3 reads TGTGCCAGCAGCTCTGCAGGCTTTGAAGCTTTCTTT. Full variable domain (rest looked up from reference TRBV5-6 and TRBJ1-1): DAGVTQSPTHLIKTRGQQVTLRCSPKSGHDTVSWYQQALGQGPQFIFQYYEEEERQRGNFPDRFSGHQFPNYSSELNVNALLLGDSALYLCASSSAGFEAFFGQGTRLTVV.